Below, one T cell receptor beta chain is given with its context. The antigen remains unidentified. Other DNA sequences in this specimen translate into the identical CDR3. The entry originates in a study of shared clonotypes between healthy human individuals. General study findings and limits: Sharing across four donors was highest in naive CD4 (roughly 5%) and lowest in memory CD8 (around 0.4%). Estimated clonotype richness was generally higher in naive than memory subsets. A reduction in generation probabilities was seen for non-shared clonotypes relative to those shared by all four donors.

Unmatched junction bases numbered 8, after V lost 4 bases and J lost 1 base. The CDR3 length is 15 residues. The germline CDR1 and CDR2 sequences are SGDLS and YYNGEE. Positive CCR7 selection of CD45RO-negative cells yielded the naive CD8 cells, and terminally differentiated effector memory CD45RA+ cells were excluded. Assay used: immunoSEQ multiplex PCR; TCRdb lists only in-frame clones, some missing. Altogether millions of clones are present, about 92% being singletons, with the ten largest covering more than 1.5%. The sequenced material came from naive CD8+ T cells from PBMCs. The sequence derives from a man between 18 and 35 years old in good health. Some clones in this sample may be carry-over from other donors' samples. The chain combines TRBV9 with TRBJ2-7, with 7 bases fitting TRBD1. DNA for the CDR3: TGTGCCAGCAGCCCGACGACAGGGTCATCCTACGAGCAGTACTTC. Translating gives CASSPTTGSSYEQYF.